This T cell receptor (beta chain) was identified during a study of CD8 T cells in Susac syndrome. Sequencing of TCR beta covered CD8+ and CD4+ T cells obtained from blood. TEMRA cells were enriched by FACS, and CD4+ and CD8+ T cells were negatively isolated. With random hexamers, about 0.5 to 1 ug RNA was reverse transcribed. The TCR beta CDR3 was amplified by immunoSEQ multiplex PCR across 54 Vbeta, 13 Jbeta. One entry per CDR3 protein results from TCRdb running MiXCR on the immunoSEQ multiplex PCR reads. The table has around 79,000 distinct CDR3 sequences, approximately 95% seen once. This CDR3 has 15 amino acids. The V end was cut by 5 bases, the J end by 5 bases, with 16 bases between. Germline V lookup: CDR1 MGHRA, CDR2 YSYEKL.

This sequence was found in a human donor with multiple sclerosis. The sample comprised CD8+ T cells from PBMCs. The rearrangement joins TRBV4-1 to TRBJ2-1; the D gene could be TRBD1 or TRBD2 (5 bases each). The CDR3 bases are TGCGCCAGCAGCTTCTTCGGGACGTCCGACAATGAGCAGTTCTTC. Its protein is CASSFFGTSDNEQFF.